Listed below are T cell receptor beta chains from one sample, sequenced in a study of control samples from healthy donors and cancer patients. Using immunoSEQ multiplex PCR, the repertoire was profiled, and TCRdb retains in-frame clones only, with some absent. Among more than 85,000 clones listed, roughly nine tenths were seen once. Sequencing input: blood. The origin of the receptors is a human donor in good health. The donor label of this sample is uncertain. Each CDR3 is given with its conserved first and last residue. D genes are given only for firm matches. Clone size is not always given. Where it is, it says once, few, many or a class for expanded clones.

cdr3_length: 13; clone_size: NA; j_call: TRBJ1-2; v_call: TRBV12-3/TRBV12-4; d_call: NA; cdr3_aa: CASSFLGAYGYTF; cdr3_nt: TGTGCCAGCAGTTTTCTGGGTGCCTATGGCTACACCTTC
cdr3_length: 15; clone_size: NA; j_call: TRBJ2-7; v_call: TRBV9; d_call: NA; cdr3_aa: CASSVALSGNYEQYF; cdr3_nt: TGTGCCAGCAGCGTAGCTTTATCGGGGAACTACGAGCAGTACTTC
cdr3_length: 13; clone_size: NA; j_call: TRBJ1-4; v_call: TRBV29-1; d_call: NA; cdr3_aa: CSVNGPVGEKLFF; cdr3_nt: TGCAGCGTGAACGGACCGGTAGGAGAAAAACTGTTTTTT
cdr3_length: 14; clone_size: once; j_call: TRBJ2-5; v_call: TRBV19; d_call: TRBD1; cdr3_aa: CASSIQGAGETQYF; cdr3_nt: TGTGCCAGTAGTATCCAGGGGGCAGGAGAGACCCAGTACTTC
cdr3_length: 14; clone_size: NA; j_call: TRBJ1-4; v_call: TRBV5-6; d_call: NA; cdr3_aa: CASSTGIFNEKLFF; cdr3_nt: TGTGCCAGCAGCACCGGGATCTTCAATGAAAAACTGTTTTTT
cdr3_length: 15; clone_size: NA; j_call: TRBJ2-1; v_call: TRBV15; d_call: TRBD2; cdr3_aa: CATSRDTGGRIEQFF; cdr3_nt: TGTGCCACCAGCAGAGATACGGGGGGGCGGATTGAGCAGTTCTTC
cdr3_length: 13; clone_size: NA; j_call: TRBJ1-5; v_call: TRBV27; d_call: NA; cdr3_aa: CASSLSANQPQHF; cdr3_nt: TGTGCCAGCAGTTTATCGGCAAATCAGCCCCAGCATTTT
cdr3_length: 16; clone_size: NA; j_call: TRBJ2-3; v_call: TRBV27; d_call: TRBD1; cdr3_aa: CASSLSRDRATDTQYF; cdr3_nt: TGTGCCAGCAGTTTATCGAGGGACAGGGCAACAGATACGCAGTATTTT
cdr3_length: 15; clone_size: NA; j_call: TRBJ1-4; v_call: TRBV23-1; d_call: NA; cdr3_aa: CASSQFIATNEKLFF; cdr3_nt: TGCGCCAGCAGTCAATTTATAGCAACTAATGAAAAACTGTTTTTT
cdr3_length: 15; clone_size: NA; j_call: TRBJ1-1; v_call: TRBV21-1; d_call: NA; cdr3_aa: CASSKDQDACTEAFF; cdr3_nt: TGTGCCAGCAGCAAAGATCAAGACGCATGCACTGAAGCTTTCTTT
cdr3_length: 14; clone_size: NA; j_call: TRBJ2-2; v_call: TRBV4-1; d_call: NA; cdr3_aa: CASSQAQGTWELFF; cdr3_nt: TGCGCCAGCAGCCAAGCACAGGGCACCTGGGAGCTGTTTTTT
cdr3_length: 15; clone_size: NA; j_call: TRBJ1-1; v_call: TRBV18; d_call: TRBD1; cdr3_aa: CASSQLTGMNTEAFF; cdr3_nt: TGTGCCAGCTCACAACTGACAGGGATGAACACTGAAGCTTTCTTT
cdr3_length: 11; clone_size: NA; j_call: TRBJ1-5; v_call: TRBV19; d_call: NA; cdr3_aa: CASSIDGSQHF; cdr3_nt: TGTGCCAGTAGTATAGACGGGTCCCAGCATTTT
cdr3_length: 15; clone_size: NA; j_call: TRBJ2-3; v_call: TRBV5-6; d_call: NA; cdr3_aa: CASSFGGGGKDTQYF; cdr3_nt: TGTGCCAGCAGCTTTGGCGGCGGGGGCAAAGATACGCAGTATTTT
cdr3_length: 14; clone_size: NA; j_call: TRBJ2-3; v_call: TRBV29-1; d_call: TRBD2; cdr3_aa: CRGGGRGGRDTQYF; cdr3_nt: TGCCGCGGGGGAGGCCGGGGGGGCCGGGATACGCAGTATTTT